Following are 2 T cell receptor beta chains from one sample sequenced in a study of cytomegalovirus exposure and HLA in healthy donors. PCR amplification relied on 60 Vbeta primers (plus 13 Jbeta primers). The method was immunoSEQ multiplex PCR; TCRdb's version includes in-frame clones alone and lacks a portion of them. The data hold roughly 130,000 clones, with roughly 78% observed a single time. The sequenced sample consisted of PBMCs. The receptors come from a man aged 30-40 years in good health and CMV-seronegative.

This chain uses TRBV27 with TRBJ2-7; D is unclear. V was cut by 3 bases and J by 0 bases, with 3 bases left in between. This CDR3 is 12 amino acids long. Looked up from germline, CDR1 is MNHEY and CDR2 is SMNVEV (reference sequence). CDR3 region: CASSFNSYEQYF. CDR3 DNA sequence: TGTGCCAGCAGTTTCAACTCCTACGAGCAGTACTTC.

V usage is TRBV27 and J usage is TRBJ2-1; TRBD2 matches at 8 bases. The germline CDR1 and CDR2 sequences are MNHEY and SMNVEV (reference sequence). V was pared by 2 bases and J by 7 bases, with 13 bases of the junction left unmatched. The CDR3 length is 17 residues. The CDR3 region has the DNA TGTGCCAGCAGTTTACCCCCATACGGGGGGGCGGGGAATGAGCAGTTCTTC. The encoded protein is CASSLPPYGGAGNEQFF.